The 27 T cell receptor beta chains given below trace back to one sample, sequenced in a study of vaccination and CD4 T cells after COVID-19. The Oncomine TCR Beta short-read assay sequenced DNA from cultured CD4+ T cells. Using its own MiXCR run on the PCR reads, TCRdb lists one record per CDR3 protein. This sample has approximately 15,000 distinct CDR3 sequences, with roughly 29% found just once. As for treatment: roughly 10-day PBMC culture with coronavirus spike peptide pools or control peptides (ViraFEST assay). The antigens for these receptors are not known. The specimen was cultured CD4+ T cells from blood. The receptor set was obtained from a human donor with COVID-19.

The V gene is TRBV11-2, the J gene TRBJ2-3, with D perhaps matching TRBD1 or TRBD2 (7 bases each). This CDR3 spans 16 amino acids. Trimming took off 1 base at V and 0 bases at J, with 11 bases between the two ends. Germline assignment: CDR1 SGHAT and CDR2 FQNNGV. In DNA, the CDR3 is TGTGCCAGCAGCTTAGGACAGGGAGGGAGCACAGATACGCAGTATTTT. It codes for CASSLGQGGSTDTQYF.

The chain joins TRBV30 to TRBJ1-3; D gene unclear. Germline-derived CDR1 and CDR2 are GTSNPN and SVGIG (reference sequence). The V end was cut by 3 bases, the J end by 0 bases, with 12 bases between. This CDR3 is built from 15 residues. CDR3 loop: CAWSSDGRSGNTIYF. In DNA, the CDR3 is TGTGCCTGGAGCTCGGACGGACGCTCTGGAAACACCATATATTTT.

This clonotype was observed a handful of times. V gene TRBV12-3 or TRBV12-4 combines with J gene TRBJ1-6, with D perhaps TRBD1 (5 bases). The CDR3 covers 12 residues. Between the trimmed V and J ends, which lost 5 bases and 13 bases, there was a span of 12 bases. In nucleotides, the CDR3 is TGTGCCAGCAGTCACACCAGGGCCCCCCTCCACTTT. It codes for CASSHTRAPLHF.

The chain uses TRBV6-2 or TRBV6-3 and TRBJ2-7; D is perhaps TRBD1 (5 bases). Germline loops: CDR1 MNHEY, CDR2 SVGEGT. This CDR3 is 13 amino acids long. Trimming took off 2 bases at V and 9 bases at J, with 14 bases between the two ends. Here the CDR3 DNA reads TGTGCCAGCAGTTACGGTCAGGGAAGCGCGCAGTACTTC. It yields the protein CASSYGQGSAQYF.

V gene TRBV27 combines with J gene TRBJ1-1, with D possibly matching TRBD1 (5 bases). Germline V gives CDR1 MNHEY, CDR2 SMNVEV (reference sequence). Trimming removed 3 bases from V and 5 bases from J, with 13 bases in between. This CDR3 is 14 amino acids long. Here the CDR3 reads CASSFAGFETEAFF. The CDR3 nucleotides read TGTGCCAGCAGTTTTGCAGGGTTTGAGACTGAAGCTTTCTTT.

Regarding this clonotype: Because the CDR3's place on the DNA is in doubt, the DNA is left out and the CDR3 is given as listed by TCRdb. V is TRBV7-2 and J is TRBJ2-2; the table's D call TRBD1 went unverified against the DNA. Both ends counted, the CDR3 spans 20 residues. The germline gives CDR1 SGHTA, CDR2 FQGNSA. The CDR3 sequence is CASSLADRRTQYFGAGELFF.

This clonotype is medium-sized by share. V is TRBV27 and J is TRBJ1-6, with 7 bases aligning to TRBD1. Germline values: CDR1 MNHEY, CDR2 SMNVEV (reference sequence). This CDR3 has 17 residues. Trimming took 4 bases from V and 8 from J; bases not matched to a gene: 14. CDR3 residues: CASSSATGKSAYSPLHF. The CDR3, as DNA: TGTGCCAGCAGTTCCGCGACAGGGAAATCGGCCTATTCACCCCTCCACTTT.

The rearrangement links TRBV25-1 to TRBJ2-5; D not certain. CDR1 and CDR2 (germline): MGHDK, SYGVNS. Trimming left V 4 bases short and J 3 bases short, with 12 bases between. There are 14 residues in the CDR3. Here the CDR3 reads CASSAPGSKETQYF. Written as DNA, the CDR3 is TGTGCCAGCAGTGCCCCCGGGTCCAAAGAGACCCAGTACTTC.

The chain employs TRBV25-1 and TRBJ2-3; D call uncertain. Germline V CDR1 and CDR2: MGHDK, SYGVNS. The CDR3 has 14 residues. With 7 bases removed from V and 4 bases from J, the gap between germline ends came to 15 bases. The CDR3 DNA sequence: TGTGCCAGCACCCCCAGGAGTTCGGCAGATACGCAGTATTTT. It specifies CASTPRSSADTQYF. Full variable domain (outside the CDR3, taken from reference TRBV25-1 and TRBJ2-3): EADIYQTPRYLVIGTGKKITLECSQTMGHDKMYWYQQDPGMELHLIHYSYGVNSTEKGDLSSESTVSRIRTEHFPLTLESARPSHTSQYLCASTPRSSADTQYFGPGTRLTVL.

This clonotype has just a few counts. The chain joins TRBV30 to TRBJ2-5; 8 nucleotides align to TRBD1. This CDR3 is built from 15 residues. Germline CDR1 GTSNPN, CDR2 SVGIG (reference sequence). J was trimmed by 6 bases and V by 3 bases; bases with no gene match: 12. The CDR3 is CAWSLQGQGMKTQYF. Here the CDR3 DNA reads TGTGCCTGGAGCCTACAAGGACAGGGCATGAAGACCCAGTACTTC.

This clonotype was seen more than once but under ten times. This sequence joins TRBV11-2 and TRBJ2-3; D is unresolved. Germline loops: CDR1 SGHAT, CDR2 FQNNGV. V was pared by 5 bases and J by 2 bases, with 2 bases between. The CDR3 totals 11 residues. The CDR3 region has the DNA TGTGCCAGCAGCCTCACAGATACGCAGTATTTT. This sequence encodes CASSLTDTQYF.

The table lists this clonotype with a few counts. J is TRBJ2-5 and V is TRBV7-6; the D is unclear. Trimming removed 1 base at V and 0 bases at J, with 9 bases between. The CDR3 covers 15 residues. CDR1 is SGHVS, CDR2 FNYEAQ, per germline. CDR3 sequence: CASSLGQVNQETQYF. In DNA form, the CDR3 reads TGTGCCAGCAGCTTAGGTCAGGTTAACCAAGAGACCCAGTACTTC.

This clonotype is labeled as large. This chain joins TRBV9 and TRBJ1-5; a possible D gene is TRBD1 (6 bases). The V end was cut by 0 bases, the J end by 1 base, with 8 bases between. CDR1 SGDLS and CDR2 YYNGEE come from the germline V gene. This CDR3 has 15 amino acids. CDR3: CASSVGQGSNQPQHF. The CDR3 coding sequence is TGTGCCAGCAGCGTAGGGCAGGGGAGCAATCAGCCCCAGCATTTT.

The rearrangement joins TRBV6-1 to TRBJ2-7; 9 nucleotides agree with TRBD1. With 7 bases clipped from V and 5 bases from J, the junction kept 6 bases outside the gene matches. The CDR3 spans 13 residues. Germline lookup yields CDR1 MNHNS and CDR2 SASEGT. CDR3 bases: TGTGCCAGCATGGTGGACAGGGGCAACGAGCAGTACTTC. This codes for CASMVDRGNEQYF.

CDR3 bases: TGTGCCAGTAGTGGGGGTTTCGGGGAGACCCAGTACTTC. Translated: CASSGGFGETQYF. The V gene is TRBV19, the J gene TRBJ2-5; D possibly uses TRBD1 or TRBD2 (5 bases each). Trimming cost V 5 bases and J 5 bases, with 12 bases left between them. CDR1 LNHDA and CDR2 SQIVND come from the germline V gene (reference sequence). The CDR3 totals 13 residues.

This chain links TRBV2 with TRBJ1-2; maybe TRBD1 (6 bases). Germline CDR1 reads SNHLY; CDR2 reads FYNNEI. This CDR3 spans 15 amino acids. V lost 3 bases and J lost 8, with 19 bases in between. For the CDR3, the DNA is TGTGCCAGCAGTGATCTGAGGGGCAGGGGACGAGGCTACACCTTC. It specifies CASSDLRGRGRGYTF.

This clonotype was observed a few times. This chain links TRBV18 with TRBJ1-2; possibly TRBD1 for D (6 bases). V lost 2 bases, J lost 5 bases, and 18 bases lay in between. The CDR3 covers 16 residues. The germline CDR1 and CDR2 sequences are KGHSH and LQKENI. The DNA of the CDR3 is TGTGCCAGCTCACCATCCCGGGGGGCCTCCCCATATGGCTACACCTTC. It encodes CASSPSRGASPYGYTF.

This sequence joins TRBV6-1 and TRBJ2-7, with D possibly being TRBD2 (7 bases). V was shortened by 2 bases and J by 2 bases, with 13 bases between the two germline ends. There are 15 residues in the CDR3. Germline CDR1 MNHNS, CDR2 SASEGT. CDR3 residues: CASSELGGQAYEQYF. Written as DNA, the CDR3 is TGTGCCAGCAGTGAATTGGGGGGGCAGGCCTACGAGCAGTACTTC.

This chain connects TRBV6-1 to TRBJ1-6; no clear D. V was pared by 7 bases and J by 0 bases, with 13 bases between. This CDR3 is 16 amino acids long. Germline CDR1 reads MNHNS; CDR2 reads SASEGT. CDR3 DNA sequence: TGTGCCAGCACAGAACGGGAGAGCTCCTATAATTCACCCCTCCACTTT. It codes for CASTERESSYNSPLHF.

The chain recombines TRBV7-2 with TRBJ2-3; a possible D gene is TRBD1 (5 bases). Trimming cost V 1 base and J 14 bases, with 16 bases left between them. Germline assignment: CDR1 SGHTA and CDR2 FQGNSA. CDR3 length: 13 residues. The CDR3 protein is CASSLDNQGPGYF. The CDR3 DNA sequence: TGTGCCAGCAGCTTAGACAACCAGGGTCCAGGGTATTTT.

The J gene is TRBJ1-2, the V gene TRBV5-1, with 7 bases fitting TRBD1. The CDR3 contains 13 residues. V lost 3 bases, J lost 6 bases, and 5 bases stayed unmatched. Germline-derived CDR1 and CDR2 are SGHRS and YFSETQ. The CDR3 spells CASSSGGLDGYTF. The CDR3, as DNA: TGCGCCAGCAGCTCAGGGGGGTTGGATGGCTACACCTTC.

V usage is TRBV20-1 and J usage is TRBJ2-7; D gene uncertain. The germline V and J ends were trimmed by 1 base and 6 bases, with 13 bases remaining between them. Germline V gene lookup returns CDR1 DFQATT and CDR2 SNEGSKA (reference sequence). The CDR3 contains 13 residues. The CDR3 loop is CSARVGSSGEQYF. CDR3 DNA: TGCAGTGCTAGAGTAGGGTCCAGTGGCGAGCAGTACTTC.

The rearrangement links TRBV4-3 to TRBJ2-7; 10 bases are a match to TRBD2. Germline-derived CDR1 and CDR2 are LGHNA and YSLEER. This CDR3 is built from 16 residues. With 1 base clipped from V and 1 base from J, the junction kept 4 bases outside the gene matches. CDR3 nucleotides: TGCGCCAGCAGCCAAGTTTCTAGCGGGGGTTCCTACGAGCAGTACTTC. Translated, it gives CASSQVSSGGSYEQYF.

V and J are TRBV20-1 and TRBJ2-7; D perhaps matches TRBD2 (6 bases). The germline V gene encodes CDR1 DFQATT and CDR2 SNEGSKA (reference sequence). Trimming shortened V by 1 base and J by 3 bases, and 13 bases separated the two germline ends. This CDR3 has 14 amino acids. The CDR3: CSARVEGLNYEQYF. CDR3 coding DNA: TGCAGTGCTAGAGTGGAGGGGCTGAACTACGAGCAGTACTTC.

This chain uses TRBV23-1 with TRBJ2-1; a weak D match, TRBD1 (5 bases). TRBV23-1 is recorded as an ORF, its role being uncertain. The CDR3 is made up of 14 amino acids. V was clipped by 2 bases and J by 8 bases, with 13 bases between them. The DNA of the CDR3 is TGCGCCAGCAGTCAAACCCTAGGGGCGGATGAGCAGTTCTTC. This gives the protein CASSQTLGADEQFF.

The V gene is TRBV6-1, the J gene TRBJ2-2; 12 nucleotides agree with TRBD1. Per germline, CDR1 MNHNS and CDR2 SASEGT. With V trimmed by 6 bases and J by 5 bases, 4 bases remained unmatched. This CDR3 contains 15 residues. The CDR3 sequence is CASRRDRGRTGELFF. In nucleotides, the CDR3 is TGTGCCAGCAGACGGGACAGGGGGCGGACCGGGGAGCTGTTTTTT.

This clonotype was counted a few times. The chain has TRBV12-3 or TRBV12-4 and TRBJ1-3, with unresolved D. Trimming pared 10 bases from V and 1 base from J, leaving 14 bases between. The CDR3 spans 14 residues. Here the CDR3 DNA reads TGTGCCACCCAAATCGCGAATTCTGGAAACACCATATATTTT. As protein: CATQIANSGNTIYF.